The entry below describes one TCR beta chain. Its target is unknown. This entry comes from a study of identical twins. Study conclusions and caveats: Conclusions rested on cross-sectional statistics rather than following the same donors.

The ends lost 3 bases at V and 4 bases at J; junction bases unmatched: 12. The germline CDR1 and CDR2 sequences are SGHRS and YFSETQ. The CDR3 has 19 amino acids. TCRdb re-derived calls from the 5' RACE reads in MiXCR, one entry per CDR3 protein. The data show some 500,000 distinct CDR3 sequences, 22% seen once. The same sample was also used in a study of T cells expressing NK-cell markers.

Sequenced input: CD4+ T cells sorted from blood. This receptor was identified in a woman between 18 and 29 years old in good health. The chain combines TRBV5-1 with TRBJ2-5, with 16 bases aligning to TRBD2. The CDR3 loop is CASSSPVGTSGRVGETQYF. Written as DNA, the CDR3 is TGCGCCAGCAGCTCTCCGGTCGGGACTAGCGGGAGGGTAGGAGAGACCCAGTACTTC.